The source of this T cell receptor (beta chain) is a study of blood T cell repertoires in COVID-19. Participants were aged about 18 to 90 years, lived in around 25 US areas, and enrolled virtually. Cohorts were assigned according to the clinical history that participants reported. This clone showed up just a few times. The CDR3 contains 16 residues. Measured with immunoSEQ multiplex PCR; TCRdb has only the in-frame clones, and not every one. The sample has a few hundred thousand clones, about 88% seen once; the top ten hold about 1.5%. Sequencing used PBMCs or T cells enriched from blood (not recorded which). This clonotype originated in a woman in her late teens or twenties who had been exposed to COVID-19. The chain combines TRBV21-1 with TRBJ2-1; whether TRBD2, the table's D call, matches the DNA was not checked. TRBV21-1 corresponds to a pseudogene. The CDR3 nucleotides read TGTGCCAGCACCCTAGGACTAGCTCATCCTGGTAATGAGCAGTTCTTC. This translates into CASTLGLAHPGNEQFF.